Sequencing of this TCR beta chain was carried out in a study of post-analysis software for immune sequencing data. Overall study context: The disease courses covered relapsing-remitting, secondary progressive and progressive-relapsing multiple sclerosis.

Unique molecular identifiers were carried by the TCR beta cDNA libraries. Each batch of roughly 0.9 to 11 million T cells produced hundreds of thousands of cDNA molecules. TCRdb re-analysed the PCR reads in MiXCR, keeping a single row per CDR3 protein. The sample lists about 760,000 distinct CDR3 sequences; about 27% were seen once. This receptor was taken from a girl between 5 and 17 years old with multiple sclerosis. The sample was blood.

CDR3 sequence reads: CSVEVFAPEAFF. Here the CDR3 DNA reads TGCAGCGTTGAAGTTTTCGCCCCTGAAGCTTTCTTT. The genes are TRBV29-1 and TRBJ1-1; D is undetermined. CDR1 is SQVTM, CDR2 ANQGSEA, per germline. The length of the CDR3 is 12 residues. V was shortened by 1 base and J by 6 bases, with 9 bases between the two germline ends.